The 21 T cell receptor beta chains below all came from one sample that was sequenced in a study of T-cell reconstitution after alpha-beta-depleted transplantation in children. Unique molecular identifiers were built into the TCRbeta library. TCRdb recomputed calls from the PCR reads with MiXCR, one row per CDR3 protein. The data contain some 75,000 distinct CDR3 sequences, approximately 7.4% of them seen just once; the ten biggest clones take up around 2.4%. The source material was PBMCs from the stem cell graft donor, sampled from the stem cell graft. Every receptor here comes from a human donor who donated a stem cell graft to a child with acute lymphoblastic leukemia.

This clonotype was detected ten times or more. Here the CDR3 reads CASSFGQAKAYEQYF. CDR3 in DNA: TGTGCCAGCAGCTTTGGACAGGCGAAGGCCTACGAGCAGTACTTC. The chain is built from TRBV7-9 and TRBJ2-7; TRBD1 matches 7 bases. Trimming removed 3 bases from V and 2 bases from J; junction bases left unmatched: 7. Germline assignment: CDR1 SEHNR and CDR2 FQNEAQ (reference sequence). The CDR3 length is 15 residues.

This chain joins TRBV5-1 and TRBJ2-1, with unresolved D. This CDR3 comprises 12 residues. The germline V gene encodes CDR1 SGHRS and CDR2 YFSETQ. Deletions cut 0 bases from V and 6 bases from J, with 4 bases between. The CDR3 region has the DNA TGCGCCAGCAGCTTGGTATCCAATGAGCAGTTCTTC. It specifies CASSLVSNEQFF. The variable domain in full, completed from reference TRBV5-1 and TRBJ2-1, reads KAGVTQTPRYLIKTRGQQVTLSCSPISGHRSVSWYQQTPGQGLQFLFEYFSETQRNKGNFPGRFSGRQFSNSRSEMNVSTLELGDSALYLCASSLVSNEQFFGPGTRLTVL.

This clonotype was counted a few times. This chain links TRBV5-4 with TRBJ2-5; D remains unclear. This CDR3 is built from 14 residues. Germline V gene sequence: CDR1 SGHNT, CDR2 YYREEE (reference sequence). The V end lost 3 bases, the J end lost 2 bases, and 11 bases lay between the germline ends. The CDR3 nucleotides are TGTGCCAGCAGCTCCTGGAGCGTTCAAGAGACCCAGTACTTC. As protein: CASSSWSVQETQYF.

This clonotype was counted many times. The chain employs TRBV20-1 and TRBJ2-3; 14 bases are shared with TRBD2. Germline-derived CDR1 and CDR2 are DFQATT and SNEGSKA (reference sequence). This CDR3 region has 13 residues. The CDR3 DNA follows: TGCAATACGGGACTAGCGGGAGAGAATACGCAGTATTTT. Its translation: CNTGLAGENTQYF.

This rearrangement joins TRBV7-2 to TRBJ2-3; perhaps TRBD2 as D (6 bases). The CDR3 is made up of 17 amino acids. The V end was cut by 2 bases, the J end by 5 bases, with 20 bases between. Germline lookup yields CDR1 SGHTA and CDR2 FQGNSA. The CDR3 coding sequence is TGTGCCAGCAGCTTACTACCAACGGGAGCGTCCGGAGATACGCAGTATTTT. Protein product: CASSLLPTGASGDTQYF.

This clonotype has at least ten counts. The rearrangement uses TRBV24-1 and TRBJ2-2; 12 nucleotides align to TRBD1. This CDR3 has 17 amino acids. The V gene's germline CDR1 is KGHDR and CDR2 SFDVKD. V dropped 4 bases and J dropped 7; count of bases not matched to a gene: 9. CDR3 residues: CATSDVGTGGNVGELFF. CDR3 bases: TGTGCCACCAGTGACGTCGGGACAGGGGGCAATGTCGGGGAGCTGTTTTTT.

CDR3 DNA sequence: TGCAGTGCTAGAGTGGGACAGGGGCTTTCTGGGGCCAACGTCCTGACTTTC. This encodes CSARVGQGLSGANVLTF. This chain links TRBV20-1 with TRBJ2-6; 10 nucleotides agree with TRBD1. The V and J ends lost 1 base and 1 base, in that order; junction bases with no gene match: 4. This CDR3 has 17 residues. Germline assignment: CDR1 DFQATT and CDR2 SNEGSKA (reference sequence).

In this sample, this clonotype turned up many times. The chain recombines TRBV4-3 with TRBJ2-7; D may be TRBD1 (5 bases). CDR3 length: 14 amino acids. Trimming shortened V by 4 bases and J by 4 bases, and 14 bases separated the two germline ends. CDR1 LGHNA and CDR2 YSLEER come from the germline V gene. The DNA of the CDR3 is TGCGCCAGCAGCCGGGAAGGGAAGGGGTACGAGCAGTACTTC. Translated, it gives CASSREGKGYEQYF.

This chain connects TRBV20-1 to TRBJ2-5, with 7 bases fitting TRBD2. V shed 8 bases, J shed 7 bases, and the junction held 19 bases outside the gene matches. The CDR3 totals 15 residues. The germline CDR1 and CDR2 sequences are DFQATT and SNEGSKA (reference sequence). The CDR3 sequence is CSSSISGWSRGTQYF. For the CDR3, the DNA is TGCAGTTCCTCAATTAGCGGGTGGTCGAGAGGGACCCAGTACTTC.

This clonotype was detected a few times. This rearrangement joins TRBV29-1 to TRBJ1-2; no definite D call. CDR1 and CDR2 (germline): SQVTM, ANQGSEA. Trimming pared 6 bases from V and 4 bases from J, leaving 27 bases between. The CDR3 covers 17 residues. CDR3 coding DNA: TGCAGCGTCGTTTTCCCGACCCCAACCGGGCCCCTCTATGGCTACACCTTC. It translates to CSVVFPTPTGPLYGYTF.

This clonotype was counted at least ten times. The chain joins TRBV5-1 to TRBJ2-3, with D perhaps TRBD2 (7 bases). V lost 4 bases and J lost 4, with 19 bases in between. Germline V CDR1 and CDR2: SGHRS, YFSETQ. This CDR3 contains 16 residues. CDR3 sequence reads: CASSLSGGGVADTQYF. The CDR3 nucleotides read TGCGCCAGCAGCCTTTCGGGGGGCGGAGTTGCAGATACGCAGTATTTT. Combining the CDR3 with reference TRBV5-1 and TRBJ2-3 gives the whole variable domain KAGVTQTPRYLIKTRGQQVTLSCSPISGHRSVSWYQQTPGQGLQFLFEYFSETQRNKGNFPGRFSGRQFSNSRSEMNVSTLELGDSALYLCASSLSGGGVADTQYFGPGTRLTVL.

This clonotype has a handful of counts. The chain links TRBV6-1 to TRBJ2-1; D is perhaps TRBD1 (6 bases). CDR1 MNHNS and CDR2 SASEGT come from the germline V gene. This CDR3 comprises 13 residues. V was shortened by 4 bases and J by 9 bases, with 13 bases between the two germline ends. Written as DNA, the CDR3 is TGTGCCAGCAGTGTGAGGACAGAGTTTGAGCAGTTCTTC. As protein: CASSVRTEFEQFF.

The table lists this clonotype with a few counts. The V and J genes are TRBV4-3 and TRBJ1-1, with D possibly being TRBD1 (6 bases). Between the trimmed V and J ends, which lost 0 bases and 4 bases, there was a span of 18 bases. Germline CDR1 and CDR2: LGHNA and YSLEER. The CDR3 is 17 amino acids. As DNA, the CDR3 is TGCGCCAGCAGCCAAGATCGGGGGGGGGCGGTGCGCACTGAAGCTTTCTTT. Translated: CASSQDRGGAVRTEAFF.

This clonotype was detected ten times or more. The V gene is TRBV10-3, the J gene TRBJ2-7, with D possibly matching TRBD2 (5 bases). V lost 2 bases, J lost 5 bases, and 10 bases lay in between. Per the germline V gene, CDR1 is ENHRY and CDR2 is SYGVKD. CDR3 length equals 13 residues. CDR3 DNA: TGTGCCATCAGTGAGACTAGGACCAACGAGCAGTACTTC. This gives the protein CAISETRTNEQYF.

This clonotype was counted at least ten times. This sequence joins TRBV6-1 and TRBJ2-1; 7 bases align to TRBD2. The CDR3 spans 15 residues. Germline V gene lookup returns CDR1 MNHNS and CDR2 SASEGT. Trimming took 2 bases from V and 4 from J; bases not matched to a gene: 5. The CDR3 DNA reads TGTGCCAGCAGTGAATCTCTAGCGGTATACAATGAGCAGTTCTTC. It is translated as CASSESLAVYNEQFF.

This clonotype was counted ten times or more. The chain uses TRBV12-3 or TRBV12-4 and TRBJ1-2; D not certain. V was shortened by 8 bases and J by 4 bases, with 20 bases between the two germline ends. The CDR3 totals 15 residues. The CDR3 DNA reads TGTGCCAGCGGCAATTCTCGCGACGGAATCTATGGCTACACCTTC. Encoded protein: CASGNSRDGIYGYTF.

V usage is TRBV29-1 and J usage is TRBJ2-3; D possibly corresponds to TRBD1 (5 bases). Trimming cost V 8 bases and J 4 bases, with 22 bases left between them. The CDR3 spans 15 residues. Germline V gives CDR1 SQVTM, CDR2 ANQGSEA. The CDR3 here is CSSVEGVGPADTQYF. CDR3 coding DNA: TGCAGCAGCGTTGAAGGTGTGGGGCCCGCAGATACGCAGTATTTT.

This clonotype was counted ten times or more. The V gene is TRBV12-3 or TRBV12-4, the J gene TRBJ2-7, with a tentative D call TRBD2 (5 bases). Trimming pared 2 bases from V and 5 bases from J, leaving 7 bases between. The CDR3 consists of 12 residues. The CDR3 region is CASSLIGDEQYF. The DNA of the CDR3 is TGTGCCAGCAGTTTAATCGGGGACGAGCAGTACTTC.

The table lists this clonotype with many counts. The rearrangement links TRBV9 to TRBJ2-5, with D unresolved. The CDR3 has 15 residues. Germline V gives CDR1 SGDLS, CDR2 YYNGEE. The V end lost 7 bases, the J end lost 5 bases, and 21 bases lay between the germline ends. The CDR3 is CASGKDLAGLETQYF. Written as DNA, the CDR3 is TGTGCCAGCGGCAAAGACCTGGCAGGTCTGGAGACCCAGTACTTC.

This clonotype was observed at least ten times. CDR3 loop: CASESSGEGTEAFF. In nucleotides, the CDR3 is TGCGCCAGCGAATCGTCAGGGGAGGGCACTGAAGCTTTCTTT. The chain couples TRBV5-1 to TRBJ1-1, with D tentatively TRBD1 (6 bases). The CDR3 is 14 residues long. Germline CDR1 reads SGHRS; CDR2 reads YFSETQ. Trimming pared 7 bases from V and 4 bases from J, leaving 17 bases between.

The CDR3 region is CASSLEQGGLRAFF. The CDR3 DNA reads TGCGCCAGCAGCTTGGAGCAGGGGGGACTTCGAGCTTTCTTT. This sequence joins TRBV5-1 and TRBJ1-1; TRBD1 matches at 7 bases. V shed 0 bases, J shed 10 bases, and the junction held 9 bases outside the gene matches. CDR1 is SGHRS, CDR2 YFSETQ, per germline. This CDR3 is built from 14 residues.